The rows below give T cell receptor beta chains drawn from one sample of a study of control samples from healthy donors and cancer patients. The protocol was immunoSEQ multiplex PCR, while the TCRdb copy is restricted to in-frame clones and leaves out a portion. In the table there are roughly 86,000 clones, more than 80% of which are singletons. Sequencing used blood. These receptors all come from a woman aged 25 to 39 in good health. Both conserved end residues are part of each CDR3. Each record gives: D gene, J gene, V gene, clone size, CDR3 DNA, CDR3 protein. The D gene is left open where the match is weak. Clone size is stated in some rows and not others, as once, few, many or a class when expanded.

TRBD1	TRBJ1-2	TRBV4-2	NA	TGTGCCAGCAGCCAAGATTTGTCGGGGACAGGATGGGGTGGCTACACCTTC	CASSQDLSGTGWGGYTF
NA	TRBJ1-2	TRBV24-1	NA	TGTGCCACCAGTGATTCGGCACGGTTTGGGGGCTACACCTTC	CATSDSARFGGYTF
TRBD2	TRBJ2-5	TRBV10-2	NA	TGCGCCAGCAGTGGGACTAGCGGAAGGCAAGAGACCCAGTACTTC	CASSGTSGRQETQYF
TRBD1	TRBJ1-2	TRBV5-4	NA	TGTGCCAGCACCAGGACAGGGAGTGGCTACACCTTC	CASTRTGSGYTF
TRBD1	TRBJ1-2	TRBV6-5	once	TGTGCCAGCAGGCAGGGACAGGGGGGACACTATGGCTACACCTTC	CASRQGQGGHYGYTF
NA	TRBJ2-5	TRBV2	few	TGTGCCAGCAGTGACCCGGGAGTAGGGCAAGAGACCCAGTACTTC	CASSDPGVGQETQYF
NA	TRBJ1-4	TRBV4-1	few	TGCGCCAGCAGCCAACCAAACCTAGGGTTTAATGAAAAACTGTTTTTT	CASSQPNLGFNEKLFF
TRBD1	TRBJ1-2	TRBV30	NA	TGTGCCTGGAGTCGGGACAGGGGGTTTCGGGGCTACACCTTC	CAWSRDRGFRGYTF
NA	TRBJ1-1	TRBV19	once	TGTGCCAGTAGTAGGCAGGGCTGGAAAGACACTGAAGCTTTCTTT	CASSRQGWKDTEAFF
NA	TRBJ1-4	TRBV6-1	NA	TGTGCCAGCAGTGAAGCGTCCTCCCTTCCTAATGAAAAACTGTTTTTT	CASSEASSLPNEKLFF
NA	TRBJ2-2	TRBV15	NA	TGTGCCACCAGCAGAGACCGGGGGCCCGGGGAGCTGTTTTTT	CATSRDRGPGELFF
TRBD1	TRBJ1-6	TRBV7-3	NA	TGTGCCAGCAGCTTAATTGGGGACAGGGTCCCCTATAATTCACCCCTCCACTTT	CASSLIGDRVPYNSPLHF
NA	TRBJ1-5	TRBV2	NA	TGTGCCAGCGATTGGCAGGGAACAAATCAGCCCCAGCATTTT	CASDWQGTNQPQHF
NA	TRBJ1-5	TRBV4-1	NA	TGCGCCAGCAGCCATGAGGGTGGCAATCAGCCCCAGCATTTT	CASSHEGGNQPQHF
TRBD2	TRBJ2-5	TRBV6-5	NA	TGTGCCAGCAACTTAGCGGGAGGGCCGGGAGAGACCCAGTACTTC	CASNLAGGPGETQYF
NA	TRBJ2-7	TRBV6-8	NA	TGTGCCAGCAGTGTCTACGAGCAGTACTTC	CASSVYEQYF
NA	TRBJ2-7	TRBV6-5	NA	TGTGCCAGCACCACGGGGGACAGCAAGTCCTACGAGCAGTACTTC	CASTTGDSKSYEQYF
NA	TRBJ2-7	TRBV11-3	NA	TGTGCCAGCAGCCCGAGGGGGGTAATCTCCTACGAGCAGTACTTC	CASSPRGVISYEQYF
NA	TRBJ1-6	TRBV27	NA	TGTGCCAGCAGTTATGGAGGGACATATAGCTCACCCCTCCACTTT	CASSYGGTYSSPLHF
NA	TRBJ2-5	TRBV15	NA	TGTGCCACCAGCAGAGAAGTCGTCCGGGAGACCCAGTACTTC	CATSREVVRETQYF
NA	TRBJ2-1	TRBV11-2	NA	TGTGCCAGCAGCCCGGGCAGCAATGAGCAGTTCTTC	CASSPGSNEQFF
TRBD1	TRBJ1-6	TRBV7-2	NA	TGTGCCAGCAGCGGGGACAGGGTTAATTCACCCCTCCACTTT	CASSGDRVNSPLHF
NA	TRBJ1-4	TRBV7-8	few	TGTGCCAGCAGCCTCGAGGGAGGAACTAATGAAAAACTGTTTTTT	CASSLEGGTNEKLFF
NA	TRBJ1-1	TRBV2	NA	TGTGCCAGCAGTCCCACGAACACTGAAGCTTTCTTT	CASSPTNTEAFF
NA	TRBJ1-2	TRBV7-9	NA	TGTGCCAGCAGCCCCTTGTCCAGTCCCCTTGATTATGGCTACACCTTC	CASSPLSSPLDYGYTF
NA	TRBJ2-2	TRBV29-1	NA	TGCAGCGTTGAAGGGGGCGTAGGATCCGGGGAGCTGTTTTTT	CSVEGGVGSGELFF
TRBD2	TRBJ2-3	TRBV6-1	once	TGTGCCAGCAGTGAGCTAGCGGGGGACACAGATACGCAGTATTTT	CASSELAGDTDTQYF
NA	TRBJ1-3	TRBV5-1	NA	TGCGCCAGCAGTCTCGACACGTACTCTGGAAACACCATATATTTT	CASSLDTYSGNTIYF
NA	TRBJ1-2	TRBV2	NA	TGTGCCAGCAGTGAAACCCTCGGGCAGGGAAGAAACTATGGCTACACCTTC	CASSETLGQGRNYGYTF
NA	TRBJ2-7	TRBV18	NA	TGTGCCAGCTCACCACCCGGAGGCCTCGCACCGGGGGAGCAGTACTTC	CASSPPGGLAPGEQYF
TRBD1	TRBJ2-5	TRBV5-1	NA	TGCGCCAGCAGCTTGGCCAGGATTGACAGGGATCGGGAGACCCAGTACTTC	CASSLARIDRDRETQYF
TRBD2	TRBJ2-3	TRBV5-1	NA	TGCGCCAGCCAGAGAGGGGACTACACAGATACGCAGTATTTT	CASQRGDYTDTQYF
TRBD1	TRBJ2-1	TRBV24-1	NA	TGTGCCACCAGTGATTCTACAGGGGGCCCTGTCTACAATGAGCAGTTCTTC	CATSDSTGGPVYNEQFF
TRBD1	TRBJ1-1	TRBV6-5	NA	TGTGCCAGCAGTCCACAGGGGGCTTACACTGAAGCTTTCTTT	CASSPQGAYTEAFF
NA	TRBJ1-5	TRBV13	NA	TGTGCCAGCAGCTTAGGCGGAGGAAGCAATCAGCCCCAGCATTTT	CASSLGGGSNQPQHF
TRBD2	TRBJ2-1	TRBV11-2	NA	TGTGCCAGCAGCCCCAGGCTAGCGGTATACAATGAGCAGTTCTTC	CASSPRLAVYNEQFF
NA	TRBJ2-3	TRBV5-4	NA	TGTGCCAGCAGCAAAGATACAGATACGCAGTATTTT	CASSKDTDTQYF
NA	TRBJ2-7	TRBV6-5	NA	TGTGCCAGCTCTGTAGCGGCCTTGTGGGAGCAGTACTTC	CASSVAALWEQYF
NA	TRBJ2-1	TRBV13	NA	TGTGCCAGCAGCCCGGGACTGTTGTTAGGGACCCGGCAGTTCTTC	CASSPGLLLGTRQFF
NA	TRBJ2-7	TRBV6-5	few	TGTGCCAGCAGGCAGCCCCCCTACGAGCAGTACTTC	CASRQPPYEQYF
NA	TRBJ1-6	TRBV7-9	NA	TGTGCCAGCAGCCCCCCCAATTTGAAATCACCCCTCCACTTT	CASSPPNLKSPLHF
NA	TRBJ2-1	TRBV3-1/TRBV3-2	once	TGTGCCAGCAGCCAAGCCCTAGCACGGGCCAATGAGCAGTTCTTC	CASSQALARANEQFF
TRBD1	TRBJ1-2	TRBV3-1/TRBV3-2	NA	TGTGCCAGCAGCCAGCGGGACAGGGACTATGGCTACACCTTC	CASSQRDRDYGYTF
TRBD1	TRBJ1-4	TRBV5-1	NA	TGCGCCAGCCAGCTAAGGACAGGAGGTGAAAAACTGTTTTTT	CASQLRTGGEKLFF
NA	TRBJ2-1	TRBV9	NA	TGTGCCAGCAGCGTACAAGCTAAACCTCTCTACAATGAGCAGTTCTTC	CASSVQAKPLYNEQFF
NA	TRBJ2-3	TRBV5-1	once	TGCGCCAGCAGCTTGGGGTTACATAGCACAGATACGCAGTATTTT	CASSLGLHSTDTQYF
TRBD2	TRBJ2-7	TRBV11-2	NA	TGTGCCAGCAGCTTAGGGGCGGGGGGGGACTACGAGCAGTACTTC	CASSLGAGGDYEQYF
TRBD2	TRBJ2-3	TRBV6-2/TRBV6-3	NA	TGTGCCAGCAGCCCCTTTCTAGCGGGAGGACGAGCAGATACGCAGTATTTT	CASSPFLAGGRADTQYF
NA	TRBJ2-1	TRBV11-2	NA	TGTGCCAGCAGCTCTTCCGGGTCTCACAATGAGCAGTTCTTC	CASSSSGSHNEQFF
NA	TRBJ1-6	TRBV5-6	NA	TGTGCCAGCAGACCCGGACGGTACTCCTATAATTCACCCCTCCACTTT	CASRPGRYSYNSPLHF
NA	TRBJ1-5	TRBV19	NA	TGTGCCAGTAGTATAGTACGTGGGGCGAAGAGCAATCAGCCCCAGCATTTT	CASSIVRGAKSNQPQHF
TRBD1	TRBJ1-4	TRBV4-2	NA	TGTGCCAGCAGCCCCAAGCTAGGGGGCGAAAAACTGTTTTTT	CASSPKLGGEKLFF
NA	TRBJ2-7	TRBV5-1	NA	TGCGCCAGCAGCTTGGATTCCAGCGGGTTTTGGGAGCAGTACTTC	CASSLDSSGFWEQYF
NA	TRBJ2-3	TRBV10-3	few	TGTGCCATCAGAGTTAGCGCAGATACGCAGTATTTT	CAIRVSADTQYF
TRBD2	TRBJ2-7	TRBV4-1	NA	TGCGCCAGCAGCCAAGAGTCCCGGACTAGCCTAGCCTACGAGCAGTACTTC	CASSQESRTSLAYEQYF
NA	TRBJ1-2	TRBV13	NA	TGTGCCAGCAGCACCTTAGACAGGCTCTATGGCTACACCTTC	CASSTLDRLYGYTF
NA	TRBJ2-1	TRBV28	NA	TGTGCCAGCAGCCTCCTGAGCCACAATGAGCAGTTCTTC	CASSLLSHNEQFF
TRBD1	TRBJ2-5	TRBV5-1	few	TGCGCCAGCACCCTTGCGAGGGCCACAGGGGAAGAGACCCAGTACTTC	CASTLARATGEETQYF